Below are 8 T cell receptor beta chains sequenced from a single sample in a study of blood T cell repertoires in COVID-19. Assay used: immunoSEQ multiplex PCR; TCRdb lists only in-frame clones, some missing. This repertoire shows about 170,000 clones, roughly 85% found once; its top ten account for under 20%. The sequenced material came from PBMCs or T cells enriched from blood (not recorded which). These receptors were collected from a woman in her 70s in a cohort exposed to, infected with or recovered from COVID-19 (not recorded which).

CDR3 loop: CSDRLAGAREQYF. The CDR3 DNA sequence: TGCAGCGACAGACTAGCGGGAGCTCGTGAGCAGTATTTT. The genes are TRBV29-1 and TRBJ2-3, with 12 bases matching TRBD2. Germline V gene lookup returns CDR1 SQVTM and CDR2 ANQGSEA. V lost 7 bases to trimming and J lost 11 bases; unmatched junction nucleotides: 10. This CDR3 region has 13 residues.

This rearrangement joins TRBV28 to TRBJ1-6; 7 nucleotides align to TRBD1. The CDR3 spans 15 residues. V lost 1 base, J lost 7 bases, and 4 bases stayed unmatched. The germline V gene encodes CDR1 MDHEN and CDR2 SYDVKM. CDR3 coding DNA: TGTGCCAGCAGTTTATCGCGCAGGGGGAATTCACCCCTCCACTTT. Translating it yields CASSLSRRGNSPLHF. The variable domain in full, with the rest retrieved from reference TRBV28 and TRBJ1-6, is DVKVTQSSRYLVKRTGEKVFLECVQDMDHENMFWYRQDPGLGLRLIYFSYDVKMKEKGDIPEGYSVSREKKERFSLILESASTNQTSMYLCASSLSRRGNSPLHFGNGTRLTVT.

The chain couples TRBV5-1 to TRBJ2-1, with TRBD2 matching 10 bases. Trimming took 4 bases from V and 4 from J; bases not matched to a gene: 5. The germline CDR1 and CDR2 sequences are SGHRS and YFSETQ. CDR3 size: 15 residues. CDR3 DNA: TGCGCCAGCAGCGTGACTAGCGGGCCTTACAATGAGCAGTTCTTC. Protein sequence: CASSVTSGPYNEQFF. The entire variable domain, with the rest obtained from reference TRBV5-1 and TRBJ2-1, is as follows: KAGVTQTPRYLIKTRGQQVTLSCSPISGHRSVSWYQQTPGQGLQFLFEYFSETQRNKGNFPGRFSGRQFSNSRSEMNVSTLELGDSALYLCASSVTSGPYNEQFFGPGTRLTVL.

This clone was picked up one time. The V call is TRBV7-2, the J call TRBJ1-1; TRBD1 is a possible D gene (6 bases). Germline values: CDR1 SGHTA, CDR2 FQGNSA. Trimming took off 1 base at V and 4 bases at J, with 13 bases between the two ends. The CDR3 spans 15 residues. The CDR3 reads CASSLEGQLPTEAFF. CDR3 DNA sequence: TGTGCCAGCAGCTTAGAAGGACAGTTACCCACTGAAGCTTTCTTT.

The chain uses TRBV28 and TRBJ2-2; 7 nucleotides match TRBD1. The ends lost 1 base at V and 1 base at J; junction bases unmatched: 0. CDR1 and CDR2 from the germline V gene are MDHEN and SYDVKM. The CDR3 is made up of 15 amino acids. The CDR3 spells CASSLYRGNTGELFF. The CDR3 nucleotides read TGTGCCAGCAGTTTATACAGGGGGAACACCGGGGAGCTGTTTTTT.

CDR3 region: CASSPQRVITSTTNEKLFF. CDR3 nucleotides: TGTGCCAGCTCACCACAAAGAGTCATCACGAGCACAACTAATGAAAAACTGTTTTTT. The chain couples TRBV18 to TRBJ1-4; D is ambiguous. Germline-derived CDR1 and CDR2 are KGHSH and LQKENI. CDR3 length equals 19 residues. V dropped 1 base and J dropped 0 bases, with 18 bases sitting between them.

CDR3 sequence (DNA): TGTGCCAGCAGTGTCGCGGATGAGCAGTTCTTC. Translation gives CASSVADEQFF. The gene calls are TRBV9 and TRBJ2-1; unclear D gene. Trimming took 5 bases from V and 8 from J, leaving 8 bases between them. CDR1 and CDR2 from the germline V gene are SGDLS and YYNGEE. The CDR3 covers 11 residues.

The chain links TRBV5-3 to TRBJ2-7; 7 positions agree with TRBD1. TRBV5-3 is marked as an open reading frame, function uncertain. This CDR3 is 20 amino acids long. V lost 3 bases and J lost 2; bases outside the gene matches: 23. CDR3 protein: CARSYYNRDSFIFLTYEQYF. The CDR3 coding sequence is TGTGCCAGAAGCTACTACAACCGGGACAGCTTCATTTTCCTGACCTACGAGCAGTACTTC.